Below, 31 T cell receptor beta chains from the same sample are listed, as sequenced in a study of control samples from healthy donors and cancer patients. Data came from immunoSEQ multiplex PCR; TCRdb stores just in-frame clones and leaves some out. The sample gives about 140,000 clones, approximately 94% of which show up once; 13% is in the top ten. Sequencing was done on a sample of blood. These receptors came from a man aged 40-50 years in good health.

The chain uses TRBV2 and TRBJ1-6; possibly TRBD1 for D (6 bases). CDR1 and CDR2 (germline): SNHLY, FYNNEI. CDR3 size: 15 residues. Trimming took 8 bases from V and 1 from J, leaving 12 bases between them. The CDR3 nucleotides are TGTGCCAGCGCTAGGGGGGGTTCCTATAATTCACCCCTCCACTTT. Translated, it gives CASARGGSYNSPLHF.

CDR3 nucleotide sequence: TGTGCCAGCAGACAAGGGACTTCCTTCTACGAGCAGTACTTC. Translated: CASRQGTSFYEQYF. V is TRBV5-6 and J is TRBJ2-7; D is perhaps TRBD2 (6 bases). This CDR3 spans 14 amino acids. The V gene lost 5 bases and the J gene lost 3 bases, with 15 bases spanning the gap. The V gene's germline CDR1 is SGHDT and CDR2 YYEEEE.

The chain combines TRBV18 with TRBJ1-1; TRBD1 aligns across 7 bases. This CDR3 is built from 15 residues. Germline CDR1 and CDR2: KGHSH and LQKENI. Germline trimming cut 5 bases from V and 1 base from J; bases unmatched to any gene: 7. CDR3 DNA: TGTGCCAGCTCATCTAGGGGGCTGGGGAACACTGAAGCTTTCTTT. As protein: CASSSRGLGNTEAFF.

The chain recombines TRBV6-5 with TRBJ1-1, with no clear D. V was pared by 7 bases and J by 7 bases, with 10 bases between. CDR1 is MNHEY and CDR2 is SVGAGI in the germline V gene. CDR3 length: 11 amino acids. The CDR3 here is CASTARYEAFF. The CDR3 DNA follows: TGTGCCAGCACCGCGCGGTATGAAGCTTTCTTT.

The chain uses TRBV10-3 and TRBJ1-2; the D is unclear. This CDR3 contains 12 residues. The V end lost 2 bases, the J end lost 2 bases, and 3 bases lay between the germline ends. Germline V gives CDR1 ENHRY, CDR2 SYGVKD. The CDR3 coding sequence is TGTGCCATCAGTGAGGAAAACTATGGCTACACCTTC. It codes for CAISEENYGYTF.

Written as DNA, the CDR3 is TGTGCCAGCAGCCGTTTACTTGGGGGGAACACTGAAGCTTTCTTT. Amino acid sequence: CASSRLLGGNTEAFF. The V call is TRBV11-2, the J call TRBJ1-1, with a possible D match to TRBD1 (5 bases). CDR1 SGHAT and CDR2 FQNNGV come from the germline V gene. The CDR3 loop spans 15 amino acids. The V and J ends lost 5 bases and 1 base respectively, with 14 bases between them.

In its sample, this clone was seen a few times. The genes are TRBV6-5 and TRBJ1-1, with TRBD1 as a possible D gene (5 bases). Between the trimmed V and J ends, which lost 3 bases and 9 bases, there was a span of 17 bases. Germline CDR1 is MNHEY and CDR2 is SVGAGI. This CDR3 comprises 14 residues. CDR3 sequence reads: CASSYSREGRQAFF. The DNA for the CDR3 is TGTGCCAGCAGTTATTCCAGGGAGGGTCGCCAAGCTTTCTTT.

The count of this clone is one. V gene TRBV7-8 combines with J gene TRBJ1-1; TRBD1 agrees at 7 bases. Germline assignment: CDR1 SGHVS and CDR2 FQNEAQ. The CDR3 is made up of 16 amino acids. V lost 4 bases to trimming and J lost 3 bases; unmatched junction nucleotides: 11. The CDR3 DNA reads TGTGCCAGCAGCTATTCTCAGGGGGGATGGGACACTGAAGCTTTCTTT. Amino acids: CASSYSQGGWDTEAFF.

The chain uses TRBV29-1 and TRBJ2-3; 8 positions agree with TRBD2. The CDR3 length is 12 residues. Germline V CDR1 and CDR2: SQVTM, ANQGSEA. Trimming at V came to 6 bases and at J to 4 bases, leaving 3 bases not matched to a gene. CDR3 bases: TGCAGCGTGGGACTAGATGCAGATACGCAGTATTTT. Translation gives CSVGLDADTQYF.

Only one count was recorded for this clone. The CDR3 loop is CATSDRTGDYNEQFF. The CDR3 DNA is TGTGCCACCAGTGATCGGACAGGGGATTACAATGAGCAGTTCTTC. The chain has TRBV24-1 and TRBJ2-1, with TRBD1 identical over 9 bases. The ends lost 3 bases at V and 4 bases at J; junction bases unmatched: 3. This CDR3 contains 15 residues. Per the germline V gene, CDR1 is KGHDR and CDR2 is SFDVKD.

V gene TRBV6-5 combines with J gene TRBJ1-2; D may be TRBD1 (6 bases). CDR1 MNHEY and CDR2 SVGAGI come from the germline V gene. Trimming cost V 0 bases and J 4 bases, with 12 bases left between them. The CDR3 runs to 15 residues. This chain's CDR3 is CASSYSSGQLYGYTF. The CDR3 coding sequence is TGTGCCAGCAGTTACTCGAGCGGACAGCTCTATGGCTACACCTTC.

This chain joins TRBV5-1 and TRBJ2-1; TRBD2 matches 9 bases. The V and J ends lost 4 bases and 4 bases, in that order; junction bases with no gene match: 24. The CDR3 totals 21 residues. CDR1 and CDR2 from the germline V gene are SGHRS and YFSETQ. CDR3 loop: CASSGKREMGGLAGPYNEQFF. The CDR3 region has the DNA TGCGCCAGCAGCGGAAAGAGAGAGATGGGGGGCCTAGCGGGACCTTACAATGAGCAGTTCTTC. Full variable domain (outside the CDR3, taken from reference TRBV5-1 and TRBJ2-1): KAGVTQTPRYLIKTRGQQVTLSCSPISGHRSVSWYQQTPGQGLQFLFEYFSETQRNKGNFPGRFSGRQFSNSRSEMNVSTLELGDSALYLCASSGKREMGGLAGPYNEQFFGPGTRLTVL.

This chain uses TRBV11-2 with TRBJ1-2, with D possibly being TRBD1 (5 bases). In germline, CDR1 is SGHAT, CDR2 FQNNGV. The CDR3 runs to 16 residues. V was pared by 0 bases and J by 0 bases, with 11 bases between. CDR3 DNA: TGTGCCAGCAGCTTAGACCGCAGGGTTACTAACTATGGCTACACCTTC. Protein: CASSLDRRVTNYGYTF.

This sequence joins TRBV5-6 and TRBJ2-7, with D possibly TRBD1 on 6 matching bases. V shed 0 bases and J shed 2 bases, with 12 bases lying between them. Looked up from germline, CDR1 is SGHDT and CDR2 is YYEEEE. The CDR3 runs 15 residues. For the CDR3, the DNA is TGTGCCAGCAGCTTGGGGGGGCTTAATACCTACGAGCAGTACTTC. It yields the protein CASSLGGLNTYEQYF. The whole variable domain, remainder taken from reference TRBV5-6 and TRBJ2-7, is DAGVTQSPTHLIKTRGQQVTLRCSPKSGHDTVSWYQQALGQGPQFIFQYYEEEERQRGNFPDRFSGHQFPNYSSELNVNALLLGDSALYLCASSLGGLNTYEQYFGPGTRLTVT.

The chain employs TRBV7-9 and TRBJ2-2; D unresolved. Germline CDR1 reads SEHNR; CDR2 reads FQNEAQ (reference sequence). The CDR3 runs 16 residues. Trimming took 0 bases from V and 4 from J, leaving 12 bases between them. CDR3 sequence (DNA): TGTGCCAGCAGCTTAGCTGGCAGGTGGTCCACCGGGGAGCTGTTTTTT. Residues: CASSLAGRWSTGELFF. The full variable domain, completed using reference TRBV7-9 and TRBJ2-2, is DTGVSQNPRHKITKRGQNVTFRCDPISEHNRLYWYRQTLGQGPEFLTYFQNEAQLEKSRLLSDRFSAERPKGSFSTLEIQRTEQGDSAMYLCASSLAGRWSTGELFFGEGSRLTVL.

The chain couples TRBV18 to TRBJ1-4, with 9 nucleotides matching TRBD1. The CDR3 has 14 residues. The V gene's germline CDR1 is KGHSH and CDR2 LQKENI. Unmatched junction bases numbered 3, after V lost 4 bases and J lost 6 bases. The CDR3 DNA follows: TGTGCCAGCTCACGCCGGACAGGGGATGAAAAACTGTTTTTT. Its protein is CASSRRTGDEKLFF.

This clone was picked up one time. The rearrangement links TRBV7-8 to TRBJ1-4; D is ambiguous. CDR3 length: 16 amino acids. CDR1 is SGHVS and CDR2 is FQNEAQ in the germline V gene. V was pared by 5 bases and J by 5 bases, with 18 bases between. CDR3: CASSHPIRAANEKLFF. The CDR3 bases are TGTGCCAGCAGCCACCCGATACGGGCAGCGAATGAAAAACTGTTTTTT.

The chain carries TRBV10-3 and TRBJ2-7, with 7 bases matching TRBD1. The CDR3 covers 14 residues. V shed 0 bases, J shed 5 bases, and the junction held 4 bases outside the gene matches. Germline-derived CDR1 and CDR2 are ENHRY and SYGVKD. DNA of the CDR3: TGTGCCATCAGTGAGTCTAGGGACAGTAACGAGCAGTACTTC. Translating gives CAISESRDSNEQYF.

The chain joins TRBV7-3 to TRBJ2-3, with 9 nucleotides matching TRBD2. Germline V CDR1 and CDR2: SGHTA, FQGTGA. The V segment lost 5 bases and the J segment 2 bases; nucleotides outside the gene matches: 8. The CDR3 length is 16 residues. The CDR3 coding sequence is TGTGCCAGCAGCCGTCTAGCGGGGAAGTACACAGATACGCAGTATTTT. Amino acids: CASSRLAGKYTDTQYF.

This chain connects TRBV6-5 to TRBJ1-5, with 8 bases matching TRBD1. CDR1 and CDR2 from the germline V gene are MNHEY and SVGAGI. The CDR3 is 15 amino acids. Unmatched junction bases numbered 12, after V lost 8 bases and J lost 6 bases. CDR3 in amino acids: CASRPKGQGVQPQHF. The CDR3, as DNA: TGTGCCAGCCGCCCCAAAGGACAGGGTGTTCAGCCCCAGCATTTT.

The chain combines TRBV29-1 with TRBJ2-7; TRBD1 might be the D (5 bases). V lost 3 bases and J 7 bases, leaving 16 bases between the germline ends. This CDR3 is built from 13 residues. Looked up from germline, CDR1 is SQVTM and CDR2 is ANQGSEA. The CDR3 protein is CSVDWVGSGEQYF. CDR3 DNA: TGCAGCGTTGACTGGGTGGGGTCAGGGGAGCAGTACTTC.

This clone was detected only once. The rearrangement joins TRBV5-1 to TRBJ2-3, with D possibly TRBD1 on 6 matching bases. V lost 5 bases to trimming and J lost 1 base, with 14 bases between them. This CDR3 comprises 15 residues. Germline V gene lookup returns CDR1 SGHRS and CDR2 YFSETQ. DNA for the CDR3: TGCGCCAGCAGTTTTCAAAACAGGGGCACAGATACGCAGTATTTT. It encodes CASSFQNRGTDTQYF. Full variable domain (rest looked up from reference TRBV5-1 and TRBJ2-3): KAGVTQTPRYLIKTRGQQVTLSCSPISGHRSVSWYQQTPGQGLQFLFEYFSETQRNKGNFPGRFSGRQFSNSRSEMNVSTLELGDSALYLCASSFQNRGTDTQYFGPGTRLTVL.

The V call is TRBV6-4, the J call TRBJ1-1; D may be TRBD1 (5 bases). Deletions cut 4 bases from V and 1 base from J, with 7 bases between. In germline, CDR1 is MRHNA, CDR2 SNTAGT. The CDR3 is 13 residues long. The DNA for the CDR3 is TGTGCCAGCAGTGCAGGGAGGAACACTGAAGCTTTCTTT. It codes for CASSAGRNTEAFF.

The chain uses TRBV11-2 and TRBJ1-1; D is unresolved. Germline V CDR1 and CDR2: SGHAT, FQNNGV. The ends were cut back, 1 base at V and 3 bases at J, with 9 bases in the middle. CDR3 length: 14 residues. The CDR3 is CASSLVRLDTEAFF. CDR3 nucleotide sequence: TGTGCCAGCAGCTTAGTTCGGCTGGACACTGAAGCTTTCTTT.

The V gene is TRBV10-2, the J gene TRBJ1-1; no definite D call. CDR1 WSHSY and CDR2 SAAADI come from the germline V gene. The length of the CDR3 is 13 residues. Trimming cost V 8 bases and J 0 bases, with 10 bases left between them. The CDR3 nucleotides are TGCGCCAGCTCCGGGCATCTGAACACTGAAGCTTTCTTT. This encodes CASSGHLNTEAFF.

The CDR3 region is CASTKRDSLNSPLHF. The DNA for the CDR3 is TGTGCCAGCACTAAACGAGACAGCTTAAATTCACCCCTCCACTTT. V and J are TRBV6-6 and TRBJ1-6; perhaps TRBD1 as D (5 bases). V was trimmed by 7 bases and J by 7 bases, leaving 17 bases between them. The CDR3 extends over 15 amino acids. The germline V gene encodes CDR1 MNHNY and CDR2 SVGAGI (reference sequence).

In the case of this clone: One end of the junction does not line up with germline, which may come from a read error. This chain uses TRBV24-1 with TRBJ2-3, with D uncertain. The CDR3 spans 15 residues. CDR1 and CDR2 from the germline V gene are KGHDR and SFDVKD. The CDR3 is CAASGVVASTDTQYF. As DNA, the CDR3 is TGTGCCGCCAGTGGGGTGGTAGCTAGCACAGATACGCAGTATTTT.

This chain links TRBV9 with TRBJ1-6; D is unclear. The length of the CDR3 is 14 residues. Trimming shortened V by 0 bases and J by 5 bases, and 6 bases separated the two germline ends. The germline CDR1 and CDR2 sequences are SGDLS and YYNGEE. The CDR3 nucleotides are TGTGCCAGCAGCGTAGAGGTTAATAATTCACCCCTCCACTTT. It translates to CASSVEVNNSPLHF.

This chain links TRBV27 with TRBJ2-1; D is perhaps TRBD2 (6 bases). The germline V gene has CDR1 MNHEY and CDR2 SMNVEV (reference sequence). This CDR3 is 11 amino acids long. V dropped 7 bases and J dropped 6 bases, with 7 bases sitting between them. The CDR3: CASTEGNEQFF. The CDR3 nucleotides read TGTGCCAGCACGGAGGGCAATGAGCAGTTCTTC.

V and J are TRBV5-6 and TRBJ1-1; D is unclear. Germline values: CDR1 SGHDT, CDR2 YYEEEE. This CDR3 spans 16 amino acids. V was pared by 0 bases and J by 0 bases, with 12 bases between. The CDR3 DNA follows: TGTGCCAGCAGCTTGGCGGACGGAACGTTGAACACTGAAGCTTTCTTT. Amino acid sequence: CASSLADGTLNTEAFF.

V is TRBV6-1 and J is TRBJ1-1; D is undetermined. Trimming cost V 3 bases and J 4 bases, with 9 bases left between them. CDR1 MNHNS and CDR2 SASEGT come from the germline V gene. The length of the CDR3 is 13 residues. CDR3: CASSERESTEAFF. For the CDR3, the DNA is TGTGCCAGCAGTGAGAGGGAGTCCACTGAAGCTTTCTTT.